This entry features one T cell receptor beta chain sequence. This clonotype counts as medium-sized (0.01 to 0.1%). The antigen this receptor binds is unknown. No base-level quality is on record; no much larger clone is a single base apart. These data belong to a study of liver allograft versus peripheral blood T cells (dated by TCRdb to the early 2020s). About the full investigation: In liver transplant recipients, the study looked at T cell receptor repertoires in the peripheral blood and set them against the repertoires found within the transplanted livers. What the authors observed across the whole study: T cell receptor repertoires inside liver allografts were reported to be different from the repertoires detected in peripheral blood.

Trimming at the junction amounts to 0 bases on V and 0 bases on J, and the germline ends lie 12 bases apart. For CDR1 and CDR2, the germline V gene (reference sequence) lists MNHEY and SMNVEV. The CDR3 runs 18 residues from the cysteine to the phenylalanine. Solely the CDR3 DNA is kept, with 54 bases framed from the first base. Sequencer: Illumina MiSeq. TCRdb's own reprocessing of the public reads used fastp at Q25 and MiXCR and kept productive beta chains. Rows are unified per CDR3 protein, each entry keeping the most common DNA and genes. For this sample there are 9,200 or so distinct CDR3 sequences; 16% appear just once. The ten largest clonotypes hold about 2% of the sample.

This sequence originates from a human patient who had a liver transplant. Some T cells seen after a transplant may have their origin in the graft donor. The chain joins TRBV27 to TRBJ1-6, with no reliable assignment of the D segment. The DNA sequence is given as TGTGCCAGCAGTTTATCGGCAGTGACAAGCTCCTATAATTCACCCCTCCACTTT. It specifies CASSLSAVTSSYNSPLHF.